This T cell receptor (beta chain) was recovered during a study of T cell clones after liver transplantation. A single count supports this clone. V was trimmed by 4 bases and J by 3 bases, leaving 13 bases between them. This CDR3 contains 16 residues. Looked up from germline, CDR1 is SGHVS and CDR2 is FNYEAQ. TCRdb's copy holds only in-frame clones and misses some; the assay was immunoSEQ multiplex PCR. The sample has approximately 11,000 clones, approximately 74% seen once. The sequences come from CD4+ T cells from blood, collected around 33 months after liver transplant. This clonotype originated in a human patient who received a liver transplant. The T cells may come from the graft donor. The chain employs TRBV7-6 and TRBJ2-6; D not resolved. CDR3 bases: TGTGCCAGCAGCTCGGGCCGCGGATATGGGGCCAACGTCCTGACTTTC. It specifies CASSSGRGYGANVLTF.